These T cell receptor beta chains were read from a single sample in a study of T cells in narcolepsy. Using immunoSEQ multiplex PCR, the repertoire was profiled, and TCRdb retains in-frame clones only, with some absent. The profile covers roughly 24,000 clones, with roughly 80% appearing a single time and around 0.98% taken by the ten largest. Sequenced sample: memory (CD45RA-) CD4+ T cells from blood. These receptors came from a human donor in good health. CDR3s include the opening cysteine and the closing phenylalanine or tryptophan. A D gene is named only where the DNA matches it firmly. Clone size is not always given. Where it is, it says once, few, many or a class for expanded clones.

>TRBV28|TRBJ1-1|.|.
TGTGCCAGCACCTCTGGGGGGACTGAAGCTTTCTTT
CASTSGGTEAFF
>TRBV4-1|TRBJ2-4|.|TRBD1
TGCGCCAGCAGCCAAGCCCAACTGGACAGGATAGGAAACATTCAGTACTTC
CASSQAQLDRIGNIQYF
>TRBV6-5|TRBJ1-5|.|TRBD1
TGTGCCAGCAGGCCCTACCCAGGGGGGCAGCCCCAGCATTTT
CASRPYPGGQPQHF
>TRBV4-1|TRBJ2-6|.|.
TGCGCCAGCAGCCTCGGTAGGGCCTCTGGGGCCAACGTCCTGACTTTC
CASSLGRASGANVLTF
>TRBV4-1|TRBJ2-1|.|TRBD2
TGCGCCAGCGGGACTAGCGGGATGAATGAGCAGTTCTTC
CASGTSGMNEQFF
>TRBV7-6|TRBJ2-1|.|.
TGTGCCAGCAGCGGAGGTATCCATGAGCAGTTCTTC
CASSGGIHEQFF
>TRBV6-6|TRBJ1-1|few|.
TGTGCCAGCAGTTACTCAGAGAACACTGAAGCTTTCTTT
CASSYSENTEAFF
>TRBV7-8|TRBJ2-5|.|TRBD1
TGTGCCAGCAGCGGAAGGGACAGGGGAGAGACCCAGTACTTC
CASSGRDRGETQYF
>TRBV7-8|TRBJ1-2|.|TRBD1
TGTGCCAGCACCCGAAGGGGACAGGGGGCGGACGGCTACACCTTC
CASTRRGQGADGYTF
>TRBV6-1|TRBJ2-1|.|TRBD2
TGTGCCAGCAGTGCCTACGGGACTAGCGGTTACAATGAGCAGTTCTTC
CASSAYGTSGYNEQFF
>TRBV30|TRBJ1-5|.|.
TGTGCCTGGAGCGGGGGTTACAATCAGCCCCAGCATTTT
CAWSGGYNQPQHF
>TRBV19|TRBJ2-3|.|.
TGTGCCAGTAGTCTCGAGGACCTCACAGATACGCAGTATTTT
CASSLEDLTDTQYF
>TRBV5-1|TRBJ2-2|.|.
TGCGCCAGCAGCTTGGCTGGACAAGGTGACACCGGGGAGCTGTTTTTT
CASSLAGQGDTGELFF
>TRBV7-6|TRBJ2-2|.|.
TGTGCCAGCATGGGCACCGGGGAGCTGTTTTTT
CASMGTGELFF
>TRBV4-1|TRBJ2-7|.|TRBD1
TGCGCCAGCAGCCAAGAAGGTTGGGACCCTGACAGGGAGAAATGGACCTACGAGCAGTACTTC
CASSQEGWDPDREKWTYEQYF
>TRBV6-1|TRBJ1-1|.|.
TGTGCCAGCAGTGAAGGAAAGTCCACTGAAGCTTTCTTT
CASSEGKSTEAFF
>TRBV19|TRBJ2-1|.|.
TGTGCCAGTAAAAAGGGATCCGGCTCCTACAATGAGCAGTTCTTC
CASKKGSGSYNEQFF
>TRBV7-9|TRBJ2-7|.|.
TGTGCCAGCAGCCCTAGCTCCTACGAGCAGTACTTC
CASSPSSYEQYF
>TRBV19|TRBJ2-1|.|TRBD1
TGTGCCAGTAGCCAACTGGAAGGGGGCGGTCGCAATGAGCAGTTCTTC
CASSQLEGGGRNEQFF
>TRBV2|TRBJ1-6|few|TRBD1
TGTGCCAGCAGGGACGGGACAGGGGGTAATTCACCCCTCCACTTT
CASRDGTGGNSPLHF
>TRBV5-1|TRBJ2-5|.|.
TGCGCCAGCAGCCCAAAGGGACCCGGGGAGACCCAGTACTTC
CASSPKGPGETQYF
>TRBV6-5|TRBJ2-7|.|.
TGTGCCAGCAGTGTGCGGGGAACCTACGAGCAGTACTTC
CASSVRGTYEQYF
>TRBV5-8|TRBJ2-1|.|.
TGTGCCAGCAGCGCGCTAACGGGGTCGGATGAGCAGTTCTTC
CASSALTGSDEQFF
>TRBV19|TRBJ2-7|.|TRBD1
TGTGCCAGCGCACAGGGGGACGAGCAGTACTTC
CASAQGDEQYF
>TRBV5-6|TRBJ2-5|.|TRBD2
TGTGCCAGCAGCTTGGTGTCTAGCGGAGGAGAGACCCAGTACTTC
CASSLVSSGGETQYF
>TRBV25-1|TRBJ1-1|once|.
TGTGCCAGCAAGGCCCCGGGGATCCTGAACACTGAAGCTTTCTTT
CASKAPGILNTEAFF
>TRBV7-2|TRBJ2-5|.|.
TGTGCCAGCAGCTTAGCTAGGGAGACCCAGTACTTC
CASSLARETQYF
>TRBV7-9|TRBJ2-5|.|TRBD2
TGTGCCAGCAGCTTAGGGGTTAGCGGGGAACAAGAGACCCAGTACTTC
CASSLGVSGEQETQYF
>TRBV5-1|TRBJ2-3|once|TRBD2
TGCGCCAGCAGCCGTGCGGCGGGAGCGCAGGGAGATACGCAGTATTTT
CASSRAAGAQGDTQYF
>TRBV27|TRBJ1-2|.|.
TGTGCCAGCAGCCTCACTACTAACTATGGCTACACCTTC
CASSLTTNYGYTF
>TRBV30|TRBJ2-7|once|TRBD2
TGTGCCTGTCTGGCGGGGGTTCAATCCTACGAGCAGTACTTC
CACLAGVQSYEQYF
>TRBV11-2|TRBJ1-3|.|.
TGTGCCAGCAGCTATGCCGGGACCTCGGGAAACACCATATATTTT
CASSYAGTSGNTIYF
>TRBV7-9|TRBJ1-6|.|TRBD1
TGTGCCAGCGGCACAGGGGATTCACCCCTCCACTTT
CASGTGDSPLHF